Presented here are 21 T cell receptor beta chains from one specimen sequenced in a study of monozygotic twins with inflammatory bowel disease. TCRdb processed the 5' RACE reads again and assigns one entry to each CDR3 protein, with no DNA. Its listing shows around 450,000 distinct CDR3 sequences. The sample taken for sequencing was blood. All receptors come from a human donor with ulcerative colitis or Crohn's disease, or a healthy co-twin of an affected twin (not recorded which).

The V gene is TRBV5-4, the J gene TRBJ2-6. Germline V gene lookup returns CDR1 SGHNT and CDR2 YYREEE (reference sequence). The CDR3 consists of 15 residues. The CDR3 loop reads CASSFFGPGANVLTF.

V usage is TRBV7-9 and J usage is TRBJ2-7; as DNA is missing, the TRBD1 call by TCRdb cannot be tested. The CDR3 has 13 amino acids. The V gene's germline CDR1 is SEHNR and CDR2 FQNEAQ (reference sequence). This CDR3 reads CASSQTGQAEQYF.

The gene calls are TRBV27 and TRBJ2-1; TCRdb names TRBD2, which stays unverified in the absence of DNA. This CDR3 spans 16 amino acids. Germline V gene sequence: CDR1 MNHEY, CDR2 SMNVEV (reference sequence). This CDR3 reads CASNHLAGGKYNEQFF.

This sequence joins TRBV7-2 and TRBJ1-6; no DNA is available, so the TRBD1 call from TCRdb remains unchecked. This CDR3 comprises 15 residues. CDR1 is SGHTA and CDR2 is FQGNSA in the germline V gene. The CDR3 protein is CASSSGQGIWSPLHF.

This CDR3 is CASSQVISGGIWETQYF. The rearrangement uses TRBV4-2 and TRBJ2-5; TCRdb outputs TRBD2, but without DNA this stays unchecked. The germline gives CDR1 LGHNA, CDR2 YNFKEQ. CDR3 length equals 17 residues.

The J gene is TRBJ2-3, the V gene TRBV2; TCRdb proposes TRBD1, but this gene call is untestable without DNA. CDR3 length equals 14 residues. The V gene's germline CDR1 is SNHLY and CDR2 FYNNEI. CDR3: CASGRQGQADTQYF.

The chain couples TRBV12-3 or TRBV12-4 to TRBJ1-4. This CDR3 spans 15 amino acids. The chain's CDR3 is CASSLARGYGEKLFF.

The CDR3 is CASRPGQGSNTGELFF. The gene calls are TRBV5-4 and TRBJ2-2; TCRdb proposes TRBD1, but this gene call is untestable without DNA. The germline CDR1 and CDR2 sequences are SGHNT and YYREEE (reference sequence). The CDR3 spans 16 residues.

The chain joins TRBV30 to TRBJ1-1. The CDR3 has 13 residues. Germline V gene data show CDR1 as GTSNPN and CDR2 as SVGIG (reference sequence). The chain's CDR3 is CAWNEDSNTEAFF.

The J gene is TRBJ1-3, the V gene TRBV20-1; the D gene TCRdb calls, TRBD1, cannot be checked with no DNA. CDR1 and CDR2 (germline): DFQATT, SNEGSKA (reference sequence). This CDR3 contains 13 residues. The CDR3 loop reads CSAMTGTGNTIYF.

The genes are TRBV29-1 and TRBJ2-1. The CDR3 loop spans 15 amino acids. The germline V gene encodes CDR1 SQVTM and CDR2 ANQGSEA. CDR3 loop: CSVEDTNSTYNEQFF.

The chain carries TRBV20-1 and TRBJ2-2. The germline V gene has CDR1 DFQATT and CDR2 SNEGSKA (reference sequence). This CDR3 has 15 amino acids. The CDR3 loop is CSARDLWTNTGELFF.

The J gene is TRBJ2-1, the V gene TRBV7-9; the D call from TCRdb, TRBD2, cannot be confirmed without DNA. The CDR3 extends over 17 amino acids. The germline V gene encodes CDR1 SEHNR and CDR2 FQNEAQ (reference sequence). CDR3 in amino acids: CASSGLAGGRSYNEQFF. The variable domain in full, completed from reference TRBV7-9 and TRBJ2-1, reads DTGVSQNPRHKITKRGQNVTFRCDPISEHNRLYWYRQTLGQGPEFLTYFQNEAQLEKSRLLSDRFSAERPKGSFSTLEIQRTEQGDSAMYLCASSGLAGGRSYNEQFFGPGTRLTVL.

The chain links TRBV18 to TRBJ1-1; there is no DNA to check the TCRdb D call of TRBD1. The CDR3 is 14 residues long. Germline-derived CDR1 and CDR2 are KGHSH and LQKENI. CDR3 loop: CASSPRQGVTEAFF.

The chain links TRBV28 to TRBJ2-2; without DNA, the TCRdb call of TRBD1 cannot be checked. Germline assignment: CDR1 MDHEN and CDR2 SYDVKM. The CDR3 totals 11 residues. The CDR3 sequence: CASSPLRELFF.

CDR3 sequence: CASSPRLAGPEKTQYF. The chain links TRBV19 to TRBJ2-5; the D gene TCRdb calls, TRBD2, cannot be checked with no DNA. CDR3 length equals 16 residues. Germline V gene sequence: CDR1 LNHDA, CDR2 SQIVND (reference sequence).

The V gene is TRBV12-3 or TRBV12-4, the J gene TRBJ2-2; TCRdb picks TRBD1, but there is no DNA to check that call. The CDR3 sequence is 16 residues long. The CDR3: CASSLIGGVNTGELFF.

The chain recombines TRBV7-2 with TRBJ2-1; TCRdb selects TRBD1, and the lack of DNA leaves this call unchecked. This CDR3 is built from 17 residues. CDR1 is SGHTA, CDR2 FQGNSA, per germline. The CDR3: CASSLGTPRRSYTEQFF.

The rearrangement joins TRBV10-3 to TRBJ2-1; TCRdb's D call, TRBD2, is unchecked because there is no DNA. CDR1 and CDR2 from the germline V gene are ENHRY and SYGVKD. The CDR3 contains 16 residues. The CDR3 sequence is CAISELAGGQYNEQFF.

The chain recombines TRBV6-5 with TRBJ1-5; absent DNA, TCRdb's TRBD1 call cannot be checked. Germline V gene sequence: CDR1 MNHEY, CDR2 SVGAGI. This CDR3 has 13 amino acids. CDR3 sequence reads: CASTGGDNQPQHF.

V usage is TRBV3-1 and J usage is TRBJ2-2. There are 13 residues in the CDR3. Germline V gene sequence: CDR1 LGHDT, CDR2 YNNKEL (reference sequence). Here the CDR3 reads CASSLGLTGELFF. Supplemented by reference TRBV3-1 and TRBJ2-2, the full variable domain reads DTAVSQTPKYLVTQMGNDKSIKCEQNLGHDTMYWYKQDSKKFLKIMFSYNNKELIINETVPNRFSPKSPDKAHLNLHINSLELGDSAVYFCASSLGLTGELFFGEGSRLTVL.